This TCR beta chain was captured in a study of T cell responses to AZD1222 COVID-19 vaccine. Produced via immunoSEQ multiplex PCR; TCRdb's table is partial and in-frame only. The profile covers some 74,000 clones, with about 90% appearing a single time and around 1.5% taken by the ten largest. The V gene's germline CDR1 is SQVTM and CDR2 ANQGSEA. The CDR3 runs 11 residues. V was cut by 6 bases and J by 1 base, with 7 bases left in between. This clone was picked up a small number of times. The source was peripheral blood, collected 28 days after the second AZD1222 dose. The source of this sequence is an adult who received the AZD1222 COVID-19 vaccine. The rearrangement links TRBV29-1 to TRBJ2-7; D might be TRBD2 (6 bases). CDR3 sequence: CSVGSSYEQYF. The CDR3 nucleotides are TGCAGCGTCGGGAGTTCCTACGAGCAGTACTTC.